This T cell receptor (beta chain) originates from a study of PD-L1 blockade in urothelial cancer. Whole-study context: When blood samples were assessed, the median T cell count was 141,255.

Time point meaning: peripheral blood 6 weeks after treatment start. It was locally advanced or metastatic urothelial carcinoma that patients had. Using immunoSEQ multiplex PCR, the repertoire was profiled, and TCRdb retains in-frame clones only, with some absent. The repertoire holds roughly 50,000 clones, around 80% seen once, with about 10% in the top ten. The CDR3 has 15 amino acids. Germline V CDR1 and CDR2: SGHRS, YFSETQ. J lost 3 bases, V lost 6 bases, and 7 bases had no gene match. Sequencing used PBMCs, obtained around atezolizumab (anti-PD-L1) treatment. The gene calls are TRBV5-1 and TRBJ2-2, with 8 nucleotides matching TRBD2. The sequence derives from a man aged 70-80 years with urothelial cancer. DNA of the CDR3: TGCGCCAGCACGGGGGGACTAGTTGACACCGGGGAGCTGTTTTTT. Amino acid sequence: CASTGGLVDTGELFF.